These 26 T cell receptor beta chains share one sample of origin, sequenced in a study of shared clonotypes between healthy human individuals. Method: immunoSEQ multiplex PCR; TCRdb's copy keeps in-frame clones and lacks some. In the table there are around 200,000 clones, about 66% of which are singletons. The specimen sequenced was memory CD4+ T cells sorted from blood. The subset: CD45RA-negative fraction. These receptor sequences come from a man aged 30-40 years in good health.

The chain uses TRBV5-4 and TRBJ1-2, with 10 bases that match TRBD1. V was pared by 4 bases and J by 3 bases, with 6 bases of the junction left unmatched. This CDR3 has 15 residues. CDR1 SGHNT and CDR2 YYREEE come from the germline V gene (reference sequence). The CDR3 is CASSIGTGADYGYTF. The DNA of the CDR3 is TGTGCCAGCAGCATCGGGACAGGGGCCGACTATGGCTACACCTTC.

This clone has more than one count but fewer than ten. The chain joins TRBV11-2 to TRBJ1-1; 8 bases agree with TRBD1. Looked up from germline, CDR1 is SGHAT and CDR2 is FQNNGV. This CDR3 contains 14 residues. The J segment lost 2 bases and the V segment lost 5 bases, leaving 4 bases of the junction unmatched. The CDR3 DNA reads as TGTGCCAGCAGCCTGGGACAGGTCAACACTGAAGCTTTCTTT. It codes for CASSLGQVNTEAFF.

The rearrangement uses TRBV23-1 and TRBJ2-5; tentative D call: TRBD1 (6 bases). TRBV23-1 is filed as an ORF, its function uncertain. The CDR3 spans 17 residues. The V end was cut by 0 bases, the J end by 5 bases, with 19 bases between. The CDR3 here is CASSQSADRSGRETQYF. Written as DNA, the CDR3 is TGCGCCAGCAGTCAATCTGCGGACAGATCTGGGCGGGAGACCCAGTACTTC.

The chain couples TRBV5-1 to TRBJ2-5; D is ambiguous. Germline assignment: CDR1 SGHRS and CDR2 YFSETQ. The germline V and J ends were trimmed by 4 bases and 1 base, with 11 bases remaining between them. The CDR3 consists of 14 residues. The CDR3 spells CASSPSVLQETQYF. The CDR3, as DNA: TGCGCCAGCAGCCCGTCGGTTCTCCAAGAGACCCAGTACTTC.

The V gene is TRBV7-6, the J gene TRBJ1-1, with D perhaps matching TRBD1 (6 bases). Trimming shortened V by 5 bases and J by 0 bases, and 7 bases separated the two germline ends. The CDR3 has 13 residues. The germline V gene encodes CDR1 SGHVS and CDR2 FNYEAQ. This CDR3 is CASSGQLNTEAFF. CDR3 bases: TGTGCCAGCAGCGGACAGTTGAACACTGAAGCTTTCTTT. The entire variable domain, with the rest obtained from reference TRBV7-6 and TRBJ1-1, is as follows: GAGVSQSPRYKVTKRGQDVALRCDPISGHVSLYWYRQALGQGPEFLTYFNYEAQQDKSGLPNDRFSAERPEGSISTLTIQRTEQRDSAMYRCASSGQLNTEAFFGQGTRLTVV.

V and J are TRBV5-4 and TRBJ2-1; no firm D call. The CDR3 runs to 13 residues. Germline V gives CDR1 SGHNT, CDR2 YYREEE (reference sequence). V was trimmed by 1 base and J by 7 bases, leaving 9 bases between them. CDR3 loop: CASSLPLGNEQFF. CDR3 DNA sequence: TGTGCCAGCAGCTTGCCACTCGGGAATGAGCAGTTCTTC.

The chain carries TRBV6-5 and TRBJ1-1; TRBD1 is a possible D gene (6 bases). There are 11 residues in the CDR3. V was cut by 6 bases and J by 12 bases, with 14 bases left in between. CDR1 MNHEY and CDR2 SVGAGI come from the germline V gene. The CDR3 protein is CASRAGAKTFF. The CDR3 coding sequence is TGTGCCAGCAGGGCGGGGGCCAAGACTTTCTTT.

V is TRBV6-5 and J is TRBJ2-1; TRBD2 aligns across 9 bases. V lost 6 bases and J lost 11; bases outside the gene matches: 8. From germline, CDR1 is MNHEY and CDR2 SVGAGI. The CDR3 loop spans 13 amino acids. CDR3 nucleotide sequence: TGTGCCAGCAGCCGGGGGCGGGAGGGACAGCAGTTCTTC. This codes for CASSRGREGQQFF.

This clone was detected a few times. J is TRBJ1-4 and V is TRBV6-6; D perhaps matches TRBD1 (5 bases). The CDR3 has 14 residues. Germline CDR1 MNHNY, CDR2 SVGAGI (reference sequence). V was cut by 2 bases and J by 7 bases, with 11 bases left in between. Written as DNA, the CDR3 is TGTGCCAGCAGTTACCAAGGGGATGGTGAAAAACTGTTTTTT. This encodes CASSYQGDGEKLFF.

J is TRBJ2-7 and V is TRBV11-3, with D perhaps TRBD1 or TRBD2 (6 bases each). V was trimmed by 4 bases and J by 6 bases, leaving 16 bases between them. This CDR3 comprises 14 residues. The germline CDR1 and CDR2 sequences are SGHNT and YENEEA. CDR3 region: CASSSVRGVSEQYF. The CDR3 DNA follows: TGTGCCAGCAGCTCGGTAAGGGGGGTGAGCGAGCAGTACTTC.

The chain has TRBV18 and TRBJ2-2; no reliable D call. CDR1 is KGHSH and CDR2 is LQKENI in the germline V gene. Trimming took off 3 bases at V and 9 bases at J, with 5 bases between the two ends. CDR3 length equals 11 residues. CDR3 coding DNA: TGTGCCAGCTCACCGGGGTGGGAGCTGTTTTTT. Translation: CASSPGWELFF.

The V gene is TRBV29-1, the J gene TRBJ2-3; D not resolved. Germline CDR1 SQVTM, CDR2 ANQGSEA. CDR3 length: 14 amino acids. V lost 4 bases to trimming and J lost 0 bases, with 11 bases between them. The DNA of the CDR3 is TGCAGCGTTGTGCCGGTTGCTAGCACAGATACGCAGTATTTT. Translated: CSVVPVASTDTQYF.

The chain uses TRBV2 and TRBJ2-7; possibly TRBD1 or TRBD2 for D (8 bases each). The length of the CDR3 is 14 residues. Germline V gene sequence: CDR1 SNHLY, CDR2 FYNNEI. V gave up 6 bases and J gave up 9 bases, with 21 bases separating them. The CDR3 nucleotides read TGTGCCAGCAGGACGGGGGGGACAGGCCAGGGGCAGTACTTC. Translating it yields CASRTGGTGQGQYF.

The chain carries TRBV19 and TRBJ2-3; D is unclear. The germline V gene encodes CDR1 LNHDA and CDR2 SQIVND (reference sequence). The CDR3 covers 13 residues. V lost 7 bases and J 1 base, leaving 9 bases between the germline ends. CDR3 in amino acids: CASKEPRTDTQYF. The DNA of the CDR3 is TGTGCCAGTAAGGAGCCGCGCACAGATACGCAGTATTTT.

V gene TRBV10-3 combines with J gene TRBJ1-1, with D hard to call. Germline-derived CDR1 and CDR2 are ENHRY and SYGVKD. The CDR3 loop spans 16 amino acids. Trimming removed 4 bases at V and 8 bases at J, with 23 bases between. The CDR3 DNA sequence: TGTGCCATCAGTGCTGGGAAAGGAGAAGAGGGTTCGGAAGCTTTCTTT. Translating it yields CAISAGKGEEGSEAFF.

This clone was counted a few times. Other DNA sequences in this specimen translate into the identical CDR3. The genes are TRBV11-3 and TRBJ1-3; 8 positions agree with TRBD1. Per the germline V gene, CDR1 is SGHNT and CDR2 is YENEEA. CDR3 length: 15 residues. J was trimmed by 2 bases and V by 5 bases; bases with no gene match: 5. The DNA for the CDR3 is TGTGCCAGCAGCCCAGGACAGGGCCCTGGAAACACCATATATTTT. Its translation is CASSPGQGPGNTIYF.

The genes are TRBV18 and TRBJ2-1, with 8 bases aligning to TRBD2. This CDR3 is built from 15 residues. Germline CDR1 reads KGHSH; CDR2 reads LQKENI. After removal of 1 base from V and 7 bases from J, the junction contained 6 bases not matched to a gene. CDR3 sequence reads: CASSPLPRLANEQFF. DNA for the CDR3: TGTGCCAGCTCACCACTCCCTCGACTAGCGAATGAGCAGTTCTTC.

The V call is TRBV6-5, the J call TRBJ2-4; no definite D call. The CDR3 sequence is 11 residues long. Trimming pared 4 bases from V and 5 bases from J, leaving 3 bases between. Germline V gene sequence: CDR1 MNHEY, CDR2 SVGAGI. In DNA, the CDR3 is TGTGCCAGCAGTTCCCAAAACATTCAGTACTTC. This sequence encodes CASSSQNIQYF.

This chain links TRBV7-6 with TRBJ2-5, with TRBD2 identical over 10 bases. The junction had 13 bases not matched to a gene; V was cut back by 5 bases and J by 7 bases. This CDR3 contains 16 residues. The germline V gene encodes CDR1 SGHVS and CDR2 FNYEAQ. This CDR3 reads CASSPNLGLAARTQYF. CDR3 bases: TGTGCCAGCAGCCCTAACCTAGGACTAGCGGCTAGGACCCAGTACTTC.

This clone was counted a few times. The CDR3 here is CASRGTGTGLNYGYTF. In DNA form, the CDR3 reads TGTGCCAGCAGGGGGACAGGGACAGGGCTTAACTATGGCTACACCTTC. This sequence joins TRBV28 and TRBJ1-2, with TRBD1 identical over 9 bases. The V segment lost 6 bases and the J segment 1 base; nucleotides outside the gene matches: 9. The length of the CDR3 is 16 residues. Germline CDR1 MDHEN, CDR2 SYDVKM.

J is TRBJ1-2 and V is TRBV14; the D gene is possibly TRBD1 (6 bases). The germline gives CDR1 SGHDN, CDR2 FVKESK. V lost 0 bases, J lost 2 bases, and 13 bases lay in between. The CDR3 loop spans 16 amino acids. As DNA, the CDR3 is TGTGCCAGCAGCCAAGATGCGGGGGCGCGAAACTATGGCTACACCTTC. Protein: CASSQDAGARNYGYTF.

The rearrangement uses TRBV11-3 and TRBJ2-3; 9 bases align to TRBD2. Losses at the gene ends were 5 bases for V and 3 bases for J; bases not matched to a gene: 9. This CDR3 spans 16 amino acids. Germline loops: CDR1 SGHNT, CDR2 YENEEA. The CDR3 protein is CASSLGAGGDTDTQYF. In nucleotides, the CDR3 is TGTGCCAGCAGCCTGGGCGCGGGAGGGGATACAGATACGCAGTATTTT.

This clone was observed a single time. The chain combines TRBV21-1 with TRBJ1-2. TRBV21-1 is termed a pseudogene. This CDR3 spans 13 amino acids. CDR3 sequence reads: CASNARANYGYTF. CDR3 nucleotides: TGTGCCAGCAACGCGAGAGCTAACTATGGCTACACCTTC.

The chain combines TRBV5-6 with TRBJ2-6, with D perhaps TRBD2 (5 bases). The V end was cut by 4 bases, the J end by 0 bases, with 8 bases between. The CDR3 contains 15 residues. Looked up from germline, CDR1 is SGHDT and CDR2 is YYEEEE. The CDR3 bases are TGTGCCAGCAGCATACGGGACTCTGGGGCCAACGTCCTGACTTTC. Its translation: CASSIRDSGANVLTF.

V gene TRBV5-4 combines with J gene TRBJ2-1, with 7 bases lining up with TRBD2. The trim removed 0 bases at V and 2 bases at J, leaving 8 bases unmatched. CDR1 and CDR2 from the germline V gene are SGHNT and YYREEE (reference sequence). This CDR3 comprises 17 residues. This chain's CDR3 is CASSLVRGRETYNEQFF. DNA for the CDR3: TGTGCCAGCAGCTTGGTGCGCGGGAGAGAGACCTACAATGAGCAGTTCTTC.

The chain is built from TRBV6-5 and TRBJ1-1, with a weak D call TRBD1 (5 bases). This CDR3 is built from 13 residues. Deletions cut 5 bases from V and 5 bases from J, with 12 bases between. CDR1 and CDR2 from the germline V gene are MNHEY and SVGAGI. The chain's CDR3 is CASSDLGGTEAFF. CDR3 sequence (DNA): TGTGCCAGCAGTGACTTGGGGGGAACTGAAGCTTTCTTT.